The next 22 T cell receptor beta chains were all read from a single sample in a study of cytomegalovirus exposure and HLA in healthy donors. PCR employed 60 Vbeta and 13 Jbeta primers. Assay used: immunoSEQ multiplex PCR; TCRdb lists only in-frame clones, some missing. The sample's table shows more than 90,000 clones. Sequenced material: PBMCs. The receptors originated from a man in his forties or fifties in good health and CMV-seropositive.

The V call is TRBV9, the J call TRBJ2-2; 10 nucleotides agree with TRBD2. Germline CDR1 is SGDLS and CDR2 is YYNGEE. With 0 bases clipped from V and 3 bases from J, the junction kept 5 bases outside the gene matches. This CDR3 is 17 amino acids long. In nucleotides, the CDR3 is TGTGCCAGCAGCGTAGAGCTAGCGGGAGTTGACACCGGGGAGCTGTTTTTT. It encodes CASSVELAGVDTGELFF.

The J gene is TRBJ2-2, the V gene TRBV29-1; D not certain. Per the germline V gene, CDR1 is SQVTM and CDR2 is ANQGSEA. The CDR3 totals 13 residues. V lost 2 bases and J 6 bases, leaving 10 bases between the germline ends. The CDR3 region has the DNA TGCAGCGTTGAAATCTTAGTATCCGGGGAGCTGTTTTTT. Amino acid sequence: CSVEILVSGELFF.

The chain carries TRBV6-5 and TRBJ2-7; a possible D gene is TRBD1 (6 bases). CDR1 MNHEY and CDR2 SVGAGI come from the germline V gene. V lost 2 bases and J 2 bases, leaving 10 bases between the germline ends. The CDR3 runs to 14 residues. CDR3 sequence reads: CASSYGAGAYEQYF. The CDR3 DNA reads TGTGCCAGCAGTTACGGGGCAGGGGCCTACGAGCAGTACTTC.

Written as DNA, the CDR3 is TGTGCCATCAGTGAGTCGGGGGCTAGCATGGAGACCCAGTACTTC. This encodes CAISESGASMETQYF. J is TRBJ2-5 and V is TRBV10-3, with a weak D call TRBD1 (6 bases). The V and J ends lost 0 bases and 5 bases respectively, with 13 bases between them. CDR1 and CDR2 from the germline V gene are ENHRY and SYGVKD. The CDR3 has 15 residues.

This rearrangement joins TRBV7-2 to TRBJ1-5; no firm D call. V was cut by 5 bases and J by 2 bases, with 10 bases left in between. Germline CDR1 SGHTA, CDR2 FQGNSA. The length of the CDR3 is 14 residues. The CDR3 DNA sequence: TGTGCCAGCAGCGCGGGCTTCCGCAATCAGCCCCAGCATTTT. This translates into CASSAGFRNQPQHF.

The V and J genes are TRBV29-1 and TRBJ1-2; maybe TRBD1 (5 bases). The CDR3 is 13 amino acids. The germline V gene has CDR1 SQVTM and CDR2 ANQGSEA. V was trimmed by 1 base and J by 8 bases, leaving 14 bases between them. CDR3 sequence reads: CSVEARGGLGYTF. The CDR3 DNA sequence: TGCAGCGTTGAAGCGCGGGGCGGACTGGGCTACACCTTC.

The chain has TRBV29-1 and TRBJ1-2; D might be TRBD1 (6 bases). Trimming left V 6 bases short and J 3 bases short, with 14 bases between. In germline, CDR1 is SQVTM, CDR2 ANQGSEA. The CDR3 runs 13 residues. The CDR3 is CSVATGRDYGYTF. The CDR3 DNA follows: TGCAGCGTCGCGACAGGACGAGACTATGGCTACACCTTC. The whole variable domain, filled in from reference TRBV29-1 and TRBJ1-2, reads SAVISQKPSRDICQRGTSLTIQCQVDSQVTMMFWYRQQPGQSLTLIATANQGSEATYESGFVIDKFPISRPNLTFSTLTVSNMSPEDSSIYLCSVATGRDYGYTFGSGTRLTVV.

The rearrangement links TRBV6-1 to TRBJ1-2, with D unresolved. Trimming took 4 bases from V and 3 from J, leaving 15 bases between them. The CDR3 runs to 15 residues. Germline V gene sequence: CDR1 MNHNS, CDR2 SASEGT. This chain's CDR3 is CASSATTTIYYGYTF. The CDR3 DNA follows: TGTGCCAGCAGTGCCACGACGACTATTTACTATGGCTACACCTTC.

This sequence joins TRBV29-1 and TRBJ2-7; 9 positions match TRBD1. J lost 3 bases, V lost 3 bases, and 9 bases had no gene match. Germline V gives CDR1 SQVTM, CDR2 ANQGSEA. This CDR3 contains 15 residues. CDR3 region: CSVETGTGKFYEQYF. CDR3 coding DNA: TGCAGCGTTGAGACCGGGACAGGGAAATTCTACGAGCAGTACTTC.

The chain has TRBV6-5 and TRBJ1-2, with 9 bases matching TRBD1. V trimming: 1 base; J trimming: 5 bases; junction bases outside the gene matches: 5. The CDR3 totals 15 residues. Germline-derived CDR1 and CDR2 are MNHEY and SVGAGI. The CDR3 loop is CASSYLGQGRYGYTF. Written as DNA, the CDR3 is TGTGCCAGCAGTTACTTGGGACAGGGAAGGTATGGCTACACCTTC.

This chain uses TRBV7-2 with TRBJ2-4, with 12 bases lining up with TRBD1. The V gene's germline CDR1 is SGHTA and CDR2 FQGNSA. The CDR3 contains 14 residues. With V trimmed by 6 bases and J by 8 bases, 5 bases remained unmatched. The chain's CDR3 is CASSIGTGGYIQYF. The CDR3, as DNA: TGTGCCAGCAGTATAGGGACAGGGGGCTACATTCAGTACTTC.

The V gene is TRBV6-5, the J gene TRBJ1-1, with D unresolved. CDR1 MNHEY and CDR2 SVGAGI come from the germline V gene. Trimming stripped 2 bases from V and 1 base from J, with 2 bases between. The CDR3 covers 12 residues. The DNA for the CDR3 is TGTGCCAGCAGTTACCAGAACACTGAAGCTTTCTTT. Its translation: CASSYQNTEAFF.

The gene calls are TRBV7-8 and TRBJ2-7; 10 positions match TRBD1. J lost 5 bases, V lost 5 bases, and 3 bases had no gene match. The CDR3 loop spans 13 amino acids. Looked up from germline, CDR1 is SGHVS and CDR2 is FQNEAQ. This CDR3 is CASSTGTGDEQYF. CDR3 coding DNA: TGTGCCAGCAGCACAGGGACAGGGGACGAGCAGTACTTC.

The chain carries TRBV5-1 and TRBJ2-1; 8 bases agree with TRBD1. Germline loops: CDR1 SGHRS, CDR2 YFSETQ. This CDR3 is 16 amino acids long. The trim removed 4 bases at V and 2 bases at J, leaving 8 bases unmatched. Here the CDR3 DNA reads TGCGCCAGCAGCCCAGGGGGCGCACTCCCCTACAATGAGCAGTTCTTC. Translation: CASSPGGALPYNEQFF.

The chain couples TRBV5-1 to TRBJ2-5; weak D call: TRBD2 (6 bases). Trimming took off 6 bases at V and 2 bases at J, with 11 bases between the two ends. The germline V gene has CDR1 SGHRS and CDR2 YFSETQ. The CDR3 contains 13 residues. The CDR3 coding sequence is TGCGCCAGCACGGAGGGGCCTCAAGAGACCCAGTACTTC. This codes for CASTEGPQETQYF.

As concerns this clone: It is likely a read error, because the conserved phenylalanine at the end of the CDR3 is missing. V and J are TRBV25-1 and TRBJ1-1; maybe TRBD1 (5 bases). The CDR3 runs 12 residues. V was pared by 7 bases and J by 1 base, with 7 bases between. The germline gives CDR1 MGHDK, CDR2 SYGVNS. CDR3 coding DNA: TGTGCCAGCACTGGACAGAACACTGAAGCTTTCCTT. Its protein product is CASTGQNTEAFL.

The V and J genes are TRBV6-5 and TRBJ1-2, with D maybe TRBD1 (6 bases). The V gene lost 8 bases and the J gene lost 4 bases, with 14 bases spanning the gap. Germline CDR1 and CDR2: MNHEY and SVGAGI. The CDR3 consists of 13 residues. CDR3 DNA sequence: TGTGCCAGCGGAACACGGACAGTCTATGGCTACACCTTC. This gives the protein CASGTRTVYGYTF.

The V gene is TRBV29-1, the J gene TRBJ2-1; 8 bases match TRBD1. Germline-derived CDR1 and CDR2 are SQVTM and ANQGSEA. The CDR3 runs to 13 residues. V lost 8 bases, J lost 4 bases, and 7 bases stayed unmatched. CDR3 nucleotide sequence: TGCAGCTTCCAGGGGGCCCTGTACAATGAGCAGTTCTTC. Encoded protein: CSFQGALYNEQFF.

The rearrangement links TRBV5-1 to TRBJ2-1, with 11 bases matching TRBD2. The CDR3 sequence is 15 residues long. V lost 2 bases to trimming and J lost 6 bases; unmatched junction nucleotides: 4. Germline V gene sequence: CDR1 SGHRS, CDR2 YFSETQ. CDR3 sequence: CASSFTSGGINEQFF. CDR3 bases: TGCGCCAGCAGCTTCACTAGCGGGGGAATCAATGAGCAGTTCTTC.

The genes are TRBV28 and TRBJ1-5, with no clear D. In germline, CDR1 is MDHEN, CDR2 SYDVKM. V shed 1 base and J shed 5 bases, with 15 bases lying between them. The CDR3 length is 16 residues. The CDR3 DNA reads TGTGCCAGCAGTTTATTAATACGAGGGCGAGATCAGCCCCAGCATTTT. Protein product: CASSLLIRGRDQPQHF.

The V gene is TRBV6-1, the J gene TRBJ1-2; the D is unclear. Germline values: CDR1 MNHNS, CDR2 SASEGT. V was clipped by 3 bases and J by 5 bases, with 10 bases between them. This CDR3 is 13 amino acids long. The CDR3 DNA reads as TGTGCCAGCAGTGAGCGGAATAGGTATGGCTACACCTTC. Translating gives CASSERNRYGYTF.

V usage is TRBV19 and J usage is TRBJ2-7; D gene uncertain. Germline V lookup: CDR1 LNHDA, CDR2 SQIVND (reference sequence). This CDR3 is 14 amino acids long. The V end was cut by 4 bases, the J end by 4 bases, with 14 bases between. CDR3 sequence (DNA): TGTGCCAGTAGTACAAGCCTAACAGCTTACGAGCAGTACTTC. This translates into CASSTSLTAYEQYF.